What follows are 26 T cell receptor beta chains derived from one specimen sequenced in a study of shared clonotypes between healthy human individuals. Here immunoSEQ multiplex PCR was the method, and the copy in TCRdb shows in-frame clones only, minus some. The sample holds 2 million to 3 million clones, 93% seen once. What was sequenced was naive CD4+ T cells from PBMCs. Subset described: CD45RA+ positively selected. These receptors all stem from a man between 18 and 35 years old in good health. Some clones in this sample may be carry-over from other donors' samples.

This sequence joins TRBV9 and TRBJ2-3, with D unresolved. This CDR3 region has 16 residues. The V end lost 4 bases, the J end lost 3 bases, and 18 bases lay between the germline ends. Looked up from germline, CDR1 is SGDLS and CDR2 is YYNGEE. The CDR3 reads CASSPSPLRPTDTQYF. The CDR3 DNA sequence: TGTGCCAGCAGCCCTTCCCCCCTACGGCCTACAGATACGCAGTATTTT.

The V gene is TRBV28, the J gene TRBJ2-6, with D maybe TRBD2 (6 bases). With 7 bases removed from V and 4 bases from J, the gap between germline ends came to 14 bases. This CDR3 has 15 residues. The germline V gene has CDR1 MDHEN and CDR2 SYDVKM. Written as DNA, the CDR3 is TGTGCCAGCATGATCGGAGGGCAGGGGGCCAACGTCCTGACTTTC. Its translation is CASMIGGQGANVLTF.

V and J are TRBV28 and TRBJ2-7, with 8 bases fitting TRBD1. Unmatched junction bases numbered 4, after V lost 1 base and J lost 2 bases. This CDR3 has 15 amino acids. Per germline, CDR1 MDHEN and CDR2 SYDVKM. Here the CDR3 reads CASSLSGQVTYEQYF. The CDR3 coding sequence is TGTGCCAGCAGTTTATCGGGACAGGTCACCTACGAGCAGTACTTC. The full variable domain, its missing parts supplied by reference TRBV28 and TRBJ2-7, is DVKVTQSSRYLVKRTGEKVFLECVQDMDHENMFWYRQDPGLGLRLIYFSYDVKMKEKGDIPEGYSVSREKKERFSLILESASTNQTSMYLCASSLSGQVTYEQYFGPGTRLTVT.

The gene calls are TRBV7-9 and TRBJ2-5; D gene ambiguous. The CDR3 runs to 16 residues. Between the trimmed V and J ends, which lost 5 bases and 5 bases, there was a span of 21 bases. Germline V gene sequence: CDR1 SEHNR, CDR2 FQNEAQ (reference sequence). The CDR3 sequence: CASSPKVPPVAETQYF. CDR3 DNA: TGTGCCAGCAGCCCCAAGGTGCCCCCGGTTGCCGAGACCCAGTACTTC.

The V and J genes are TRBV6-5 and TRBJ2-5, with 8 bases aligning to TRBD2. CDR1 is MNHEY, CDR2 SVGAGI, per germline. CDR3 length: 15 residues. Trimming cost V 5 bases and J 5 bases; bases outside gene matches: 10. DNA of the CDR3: TGTGCCAGCAGTAGCGCCGGGACTAGTAGTGAGACCCAGTACTTC. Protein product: CASSSAGTSSETQYF.

DNA of the CDR3: TGCGCCAGCAGTCAGTTGGGACCGGGGGGTCAGCCCCAGCATTTT. Translation gives CASSQLGPGGQPQHF. The chain uses TRBV23-1 and TRBJ1-5; a possible D gene is TRBD1 (5 bases). TRBV23-1 belongs to the ORF category, with a function that is uncertain. This CDR3 is 15 amino acids long. The ends were cut back, 3 bases at V and 6 bases at J, with 15 bases in the middle.

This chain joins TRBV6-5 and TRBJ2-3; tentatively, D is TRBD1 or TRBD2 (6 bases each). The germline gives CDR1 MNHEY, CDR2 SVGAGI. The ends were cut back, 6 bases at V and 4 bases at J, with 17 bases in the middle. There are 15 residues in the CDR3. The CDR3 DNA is TGTGCCAGCAGCCGAAAGATGGGGGGCGCAGATACGCAGTATTTT. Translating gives CASSRKMGGADTQYF.

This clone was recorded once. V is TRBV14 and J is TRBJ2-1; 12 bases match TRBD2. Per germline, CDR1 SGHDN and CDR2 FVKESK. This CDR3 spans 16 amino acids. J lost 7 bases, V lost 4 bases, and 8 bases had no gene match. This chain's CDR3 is CASSRRLAGGGNEQFF. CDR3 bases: TGTGCCAGCAGCCGGCGCCTAGCGGGAGGGGGAAATGAGCAGTTCTTC.

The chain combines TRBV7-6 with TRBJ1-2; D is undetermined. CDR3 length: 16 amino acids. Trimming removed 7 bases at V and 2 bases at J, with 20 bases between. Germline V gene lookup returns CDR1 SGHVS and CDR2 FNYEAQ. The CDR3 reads CASTPDNHLSNYGYTF. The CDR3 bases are TGTGCCAGCACCCCGGATAACCACCTTTCCAACTATGGCTACACCTTC.

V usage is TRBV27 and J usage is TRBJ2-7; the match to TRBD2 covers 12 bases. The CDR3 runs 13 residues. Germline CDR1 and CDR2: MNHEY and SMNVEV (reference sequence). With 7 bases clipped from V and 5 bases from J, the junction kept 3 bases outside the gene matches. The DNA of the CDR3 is TGTGCCAGCACAGGACTAGCGGGGCACGAGCAGTACTTC. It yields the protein CASTGLAGHEQYF.

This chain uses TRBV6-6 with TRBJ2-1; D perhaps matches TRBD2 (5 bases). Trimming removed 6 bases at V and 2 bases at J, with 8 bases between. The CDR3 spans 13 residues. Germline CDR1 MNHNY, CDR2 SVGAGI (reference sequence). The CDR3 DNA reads TGTGCCAGCAGGGAGAGGGCCTACAATGAGCAGTTCTTC. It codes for CASRERAYNEQFF.

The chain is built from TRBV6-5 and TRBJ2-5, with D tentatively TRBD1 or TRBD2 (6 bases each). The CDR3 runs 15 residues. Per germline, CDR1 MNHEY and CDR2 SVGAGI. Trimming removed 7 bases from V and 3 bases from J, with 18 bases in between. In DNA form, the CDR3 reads TGTGCCAGCACTGTCACGGGGGCAGGGGAAGAGACCCAGTACTTC. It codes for CASTVTGAGEETQYF.

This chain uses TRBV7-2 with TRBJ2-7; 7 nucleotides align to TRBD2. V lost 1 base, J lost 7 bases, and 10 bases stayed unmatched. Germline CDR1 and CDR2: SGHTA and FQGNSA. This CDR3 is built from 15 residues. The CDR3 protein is CASSLGARGLGEQYF. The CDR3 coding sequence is TGTGCCAGCAGCTTAGGGGCTAGAGGACTAGGGGAGCAGTACTTC.

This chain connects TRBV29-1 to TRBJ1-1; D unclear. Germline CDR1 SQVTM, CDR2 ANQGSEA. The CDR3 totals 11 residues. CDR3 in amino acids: CTPEMVTEAFF. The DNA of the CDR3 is TGCACCCCCGAAATGGTTACTGAAGCTTTCTTT.

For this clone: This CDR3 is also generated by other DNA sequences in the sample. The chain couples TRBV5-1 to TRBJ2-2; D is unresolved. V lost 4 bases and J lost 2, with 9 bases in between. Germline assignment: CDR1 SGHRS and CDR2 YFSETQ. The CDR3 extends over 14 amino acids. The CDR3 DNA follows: TGCGCCAGCAGCCCCGATTCCAACACCGGGGAGCTGTTTTTT. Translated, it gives CASSPDSNTGELFF.

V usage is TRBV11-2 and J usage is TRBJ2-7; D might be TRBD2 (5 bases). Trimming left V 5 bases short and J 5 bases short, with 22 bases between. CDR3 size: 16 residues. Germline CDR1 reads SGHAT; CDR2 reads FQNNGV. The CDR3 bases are TGTGCCAGCAGCCGTCTCACGGGCCCCGGGATCCACGAGCAGTACTTC. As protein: CASSRLTGPGIHEQYF.

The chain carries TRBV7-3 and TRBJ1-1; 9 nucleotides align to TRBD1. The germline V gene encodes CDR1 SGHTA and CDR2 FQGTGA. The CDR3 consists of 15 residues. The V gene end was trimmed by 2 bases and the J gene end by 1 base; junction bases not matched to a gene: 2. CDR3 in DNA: TGTGCCAGCAGCTTAGCGGGACAGGGGAACACTGAAGCTTTCTTT. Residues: CASSLAGQGNTEAFF. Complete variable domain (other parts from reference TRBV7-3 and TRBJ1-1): GAGVSQTPSNKVTEKGKYVELRCDPISGHTALYWYRQSLGQGPEFLIYFQGTGAADDSGLPNDRFFAVRPEGSVSTLKIQRTERGDSAVYLCASSLAGQGNTEAFFGQGTRLTVV.

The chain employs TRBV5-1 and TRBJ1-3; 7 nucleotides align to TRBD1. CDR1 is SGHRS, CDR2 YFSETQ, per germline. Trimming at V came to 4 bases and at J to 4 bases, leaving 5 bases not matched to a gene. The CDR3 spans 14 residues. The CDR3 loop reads CASSVTGPGNTIYF. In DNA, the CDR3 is TGCGCCAGCAGCGTGACAGGGCCCGGAAACACCATATATTTT.

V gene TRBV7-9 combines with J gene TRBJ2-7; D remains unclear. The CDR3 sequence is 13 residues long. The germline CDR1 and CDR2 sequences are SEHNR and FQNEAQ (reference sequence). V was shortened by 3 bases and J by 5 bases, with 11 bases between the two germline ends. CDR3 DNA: TGTGCCAGCAGCTTTCTTAGAAACGACGAGCAGTACTTC. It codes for CASSFLRNDEQYF.

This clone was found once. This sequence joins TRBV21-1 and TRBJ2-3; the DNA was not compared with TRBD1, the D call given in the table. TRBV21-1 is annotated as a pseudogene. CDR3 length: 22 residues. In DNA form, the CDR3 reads TGTGCCAGCAGCAAAGCCCCGACCCTGGGACAGGGGTTGTGGGACTGCACAGATACGCAGTATTTT. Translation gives CASSKAPTLGQGLWDCTDTQYF.

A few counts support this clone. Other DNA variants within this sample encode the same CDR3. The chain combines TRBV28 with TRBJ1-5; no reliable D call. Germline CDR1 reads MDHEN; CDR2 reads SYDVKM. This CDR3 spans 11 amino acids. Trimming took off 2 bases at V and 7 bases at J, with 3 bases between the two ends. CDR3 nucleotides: TGTGCCAGCAGTTTAGACCAGCCCCAGCATTTT. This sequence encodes CASSLDQPQHF.

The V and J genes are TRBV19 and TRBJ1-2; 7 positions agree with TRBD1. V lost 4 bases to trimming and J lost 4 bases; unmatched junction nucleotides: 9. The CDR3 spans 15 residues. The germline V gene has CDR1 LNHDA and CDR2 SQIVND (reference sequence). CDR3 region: CASSTSSGQIYGYTF. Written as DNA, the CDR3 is TGTGCCAGTAGTACCTCATCGGGACAGATCTATGGCTACACCTTC.

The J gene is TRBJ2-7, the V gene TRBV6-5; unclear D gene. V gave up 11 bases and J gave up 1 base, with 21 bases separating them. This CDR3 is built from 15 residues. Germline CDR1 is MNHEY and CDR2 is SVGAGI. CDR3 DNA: TGTGCCTCCGCCCCCGTGGGCAGCCGTTCCTACGAGCAGTACTTC. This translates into CASAPVGSRSYEQYF.

CDR3 nucleotide sequence: TGTGCCACCAGCAGGACGAGAAATAGCAATCAGCCCCAGCATTTT. Its protein product is CATSRTRNSNQPQHF. The chain couples TRBV15 to TRBJ1-5; no clear D gene. Germline CDR1 and CDR2: LNHNV and YYDKDF (reference sequence). This CDR3 has 15 amino acids. Trimming took 3 bases from V and 0 from J, leaving 9 bases between them.

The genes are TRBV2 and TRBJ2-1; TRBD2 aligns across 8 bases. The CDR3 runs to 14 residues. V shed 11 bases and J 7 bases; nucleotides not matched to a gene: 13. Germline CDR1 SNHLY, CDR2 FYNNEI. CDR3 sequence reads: CASPQREPGNEQFF. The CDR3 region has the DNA TGTGCCTCCCCGCAGCGGGAGCCGGGTAATGAGCAGTTCTTC.

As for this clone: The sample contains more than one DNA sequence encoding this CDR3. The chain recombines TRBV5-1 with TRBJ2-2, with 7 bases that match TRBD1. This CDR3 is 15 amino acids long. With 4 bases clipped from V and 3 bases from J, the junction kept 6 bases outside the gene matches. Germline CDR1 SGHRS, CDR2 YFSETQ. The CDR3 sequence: CASSLGTAYTGELFF. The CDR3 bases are TGCGCCAGCAGCCTGGGGACAGCGTACACCGGGGAGCTGTTTTTT.